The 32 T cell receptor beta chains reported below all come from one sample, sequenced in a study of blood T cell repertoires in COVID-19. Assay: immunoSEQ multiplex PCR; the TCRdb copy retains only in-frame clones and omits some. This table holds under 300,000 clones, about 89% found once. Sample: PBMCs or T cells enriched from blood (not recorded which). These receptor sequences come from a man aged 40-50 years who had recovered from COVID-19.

CDR3 nucleotide sequence: TGTGCCAGCAGTTCAGACGACAGGGGGCTATCCTATAATTCACCCCTCCACTTT. This encodes CASSSDDRGLSYNSPLHF. The rearrangement links TRBV27 to TRBJ1-6, with TRBD1 identical over 10 bases. Per germline, CDR1 MNHEY and CDR2 SMNVEV (reference sequence). The CDR3 spans 18 residues. V lost 4 bases and J lost 1; bases outside the gene matches: 7.

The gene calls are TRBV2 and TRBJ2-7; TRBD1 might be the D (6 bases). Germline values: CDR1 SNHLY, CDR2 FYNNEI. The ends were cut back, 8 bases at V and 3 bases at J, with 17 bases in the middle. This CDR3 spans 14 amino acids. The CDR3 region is CASGGLTGSYEQYF. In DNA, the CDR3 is TGTGCCAGCGGGGGATTAACAGGGAGCTACGAGCAGTACTTC.

The CDR3 DNA is TGTGCCAGCAGCGATGCGGGGGACAGGGAGGGAGAGACCCAGTACTTC. Protein sequence: CASSDAGDREGETQYF. V usage is TRBV2 and J usage is TRBJ2-5; 9 bases line up with TRBD1. From germline, CDR1 is SNHLY and CDR2 FYNNEI. With V trimmed by 6 bases and J by 4 bases, 12 bases remained unmatched. The CDR3 sequence is 16 residues long.

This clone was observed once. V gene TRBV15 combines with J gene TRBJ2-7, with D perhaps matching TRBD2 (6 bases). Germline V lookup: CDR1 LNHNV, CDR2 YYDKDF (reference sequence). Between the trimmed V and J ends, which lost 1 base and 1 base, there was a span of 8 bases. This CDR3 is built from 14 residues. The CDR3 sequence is CATSRGGVSYEQYF. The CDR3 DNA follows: TGTGCCACCAGCAGAGGGGGGGTTTCCTACGAGCAGTACTTC.

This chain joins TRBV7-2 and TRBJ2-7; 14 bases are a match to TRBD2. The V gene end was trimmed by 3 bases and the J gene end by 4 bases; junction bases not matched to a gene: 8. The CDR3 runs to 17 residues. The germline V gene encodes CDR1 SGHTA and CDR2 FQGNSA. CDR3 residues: CASSFGLAGGSTYEQYF. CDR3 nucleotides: TGTGCCAGCAGCTTCGGACTAGCGGGAGGAAGTACATACGAGCAGTACTTC.

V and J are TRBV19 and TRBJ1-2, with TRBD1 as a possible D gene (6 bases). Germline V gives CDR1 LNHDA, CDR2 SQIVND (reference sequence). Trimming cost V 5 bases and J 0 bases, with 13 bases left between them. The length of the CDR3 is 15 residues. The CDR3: CASSGETGANYGYTF. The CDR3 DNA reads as TGTGCCAGTAGTGGAGAGACAGGCGCTAACTATGGCTACACCTTC. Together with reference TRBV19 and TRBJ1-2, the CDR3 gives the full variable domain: DGGITQSPKYLFRKEGQNVTLSCEQNLNHDAMYWYRQDPGQGLRLIYYSQIVNDFQKGDIAEGYSVSREKKESFPLTVTSAQKNPTAFYLCASSGETGANYGYTFGSGTRLTVV.

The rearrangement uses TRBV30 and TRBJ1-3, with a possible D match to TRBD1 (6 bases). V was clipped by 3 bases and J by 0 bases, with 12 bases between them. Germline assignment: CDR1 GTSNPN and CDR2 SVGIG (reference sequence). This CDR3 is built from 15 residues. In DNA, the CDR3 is TGTGCCTGGAGCCGAGACAGGAGCTCTGGAAACACCATATATTTT. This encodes CAWSRDRSSGNTIYF.

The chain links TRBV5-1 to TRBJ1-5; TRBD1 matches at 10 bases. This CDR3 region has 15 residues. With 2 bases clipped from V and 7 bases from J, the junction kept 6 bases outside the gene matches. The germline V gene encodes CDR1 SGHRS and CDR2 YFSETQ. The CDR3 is CASSLTGTGDQPQHF. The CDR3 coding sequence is TGCGCCAGCAGCTTAACCGGGACAGGGGACCAGCCCCAGCATTTT.

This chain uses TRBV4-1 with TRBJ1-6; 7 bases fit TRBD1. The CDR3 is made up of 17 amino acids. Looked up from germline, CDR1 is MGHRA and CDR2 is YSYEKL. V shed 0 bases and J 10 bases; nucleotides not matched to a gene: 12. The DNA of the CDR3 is TGCGCCAGCAGCCAAGATCAGAGCTACAGGGGTGGATCACCCCTCCACTTT. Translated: CASSQDQSYRGGSPLHF.

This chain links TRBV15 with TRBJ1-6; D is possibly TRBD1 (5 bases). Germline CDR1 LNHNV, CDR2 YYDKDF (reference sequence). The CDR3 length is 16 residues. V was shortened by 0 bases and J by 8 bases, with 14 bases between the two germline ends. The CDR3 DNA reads TGTGCCACCAGCAGAGATGAGGAGGGGCCTGATTCACCCCTCCACTTT. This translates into CATSRDEEGPDSPLHF.

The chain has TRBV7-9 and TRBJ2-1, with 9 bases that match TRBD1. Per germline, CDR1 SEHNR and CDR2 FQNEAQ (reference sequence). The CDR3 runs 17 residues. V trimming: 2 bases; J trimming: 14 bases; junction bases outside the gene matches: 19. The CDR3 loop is CASSLIRVADRGPLKFF. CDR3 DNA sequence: TGTGCCAGCAGCTTAATCCGTGTCGCGGACAGGGGCCCTCTCAAGTTCTTC.

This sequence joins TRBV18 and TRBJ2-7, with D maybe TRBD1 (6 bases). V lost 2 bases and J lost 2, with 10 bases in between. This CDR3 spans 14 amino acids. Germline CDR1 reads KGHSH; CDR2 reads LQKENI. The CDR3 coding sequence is TGTGCCAGCTCACCAAAACAGGGCCCCTACGAGCAGTACTTC. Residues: CASSPKQGPYEQYF.

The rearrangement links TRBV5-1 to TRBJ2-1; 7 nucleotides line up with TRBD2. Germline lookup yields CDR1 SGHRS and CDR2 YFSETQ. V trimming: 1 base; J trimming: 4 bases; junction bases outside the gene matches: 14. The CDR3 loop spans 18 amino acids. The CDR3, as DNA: TGCGCCAGCAGCTTGTGGGGGGGAGTCGGGTTCCGTTACAATGAGCAGTTCTTC. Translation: CASSLWGGVGFRYNEQFF.

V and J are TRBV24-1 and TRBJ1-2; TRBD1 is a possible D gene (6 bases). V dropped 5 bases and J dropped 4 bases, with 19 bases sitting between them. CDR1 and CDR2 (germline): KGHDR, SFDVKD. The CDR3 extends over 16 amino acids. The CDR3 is CATSGPAGGSGYGYTF. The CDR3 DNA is TGTGCCACCAGTGGCCCTGCGGGGGGCTCGGGCTATGGCTACACCTTC.

CDR3 loop: CASSKRQIATNEKLFF. The CDR3 region has the DNA TGTGCCAGCAGCAAACGACAGATTGCAACTAATGAAAAACTGTTTTTT. The rearrangement links TRBV5-5 to TRBJ1-4, with D possibly TRBD1 on 5 matching bases. The CDR3 consists of 16 residues. Trimming removed 4 bases from V and 0 bases from J, with 13 bases in between. Germline CDR1 reads SGHKS; CDR2 reads YYEKEE (reference sequence). Filled out from reference TRBV5-5 and TRBJ1-4, the complete variable domain reads DAGVTQSPTHLIKTRGQQVTLRCSPISGHKSVSWYQQVLGQGPQFIFQYYEKEERGRGNFPDRFSARQFPNYSSELNVNALLLGDSALYLCASSKRQIATNEKLFFGSGTQLSVL.

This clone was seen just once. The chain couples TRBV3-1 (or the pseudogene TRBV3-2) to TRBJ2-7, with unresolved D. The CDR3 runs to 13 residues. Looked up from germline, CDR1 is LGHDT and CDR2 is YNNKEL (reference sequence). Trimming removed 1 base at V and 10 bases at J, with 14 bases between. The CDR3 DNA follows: TGTGCCAGCAGCCAAGCGTTGGAGACCCTTCAGTACTTC. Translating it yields CASSQALETLQYF.

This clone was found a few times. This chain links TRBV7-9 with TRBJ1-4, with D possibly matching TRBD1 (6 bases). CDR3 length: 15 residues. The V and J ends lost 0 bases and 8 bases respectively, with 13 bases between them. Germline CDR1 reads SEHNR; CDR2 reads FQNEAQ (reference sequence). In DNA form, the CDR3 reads TGTGCCAGCAGCTTAGCGGCCTGGGGGGGCGAAAAACTGTTTTTT. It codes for CASSLAAWGGEKLFF.

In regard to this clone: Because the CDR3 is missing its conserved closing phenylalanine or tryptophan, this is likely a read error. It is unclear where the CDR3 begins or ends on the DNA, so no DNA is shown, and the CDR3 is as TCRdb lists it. CDR3 in amino acids: CASSYEGAPL. J is TRBJ2-7 and V is TRBV6-5; the listed D gene, TRBD2, was not tested against the DNA. Germline V gene sequence: CDR1 MNHEY, CDR2 SVGAGI. Inclusive of both ends, the CDR3 amounts to 10 amino acids.

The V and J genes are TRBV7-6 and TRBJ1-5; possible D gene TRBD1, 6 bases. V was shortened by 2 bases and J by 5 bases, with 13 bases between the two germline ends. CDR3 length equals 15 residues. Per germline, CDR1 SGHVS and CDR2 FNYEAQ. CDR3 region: CASSLNTGRDQPQHF. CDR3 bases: TGTGCCAGCAGCTTAAATACAGGGCGAGATCAGCCCCAGCATTTT.

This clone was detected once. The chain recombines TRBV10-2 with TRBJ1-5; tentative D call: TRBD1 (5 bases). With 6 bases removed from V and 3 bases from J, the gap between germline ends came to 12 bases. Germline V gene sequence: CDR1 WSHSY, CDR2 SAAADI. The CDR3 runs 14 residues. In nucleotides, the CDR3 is TGCGCCAGCAGCTCTTTGACAGACAATCAGCCCCAGCATTTT. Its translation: CASSSLTDNQPQHF.

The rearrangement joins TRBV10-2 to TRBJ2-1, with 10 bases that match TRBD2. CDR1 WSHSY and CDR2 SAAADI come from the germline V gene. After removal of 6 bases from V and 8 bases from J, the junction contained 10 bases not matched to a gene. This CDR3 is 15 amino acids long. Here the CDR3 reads CASSGVSGRAYEQFF. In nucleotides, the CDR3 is TGCGCCAGCAGCGGGGTGAGCGGGAGGGCCTATGAGCAGTTCTTC.

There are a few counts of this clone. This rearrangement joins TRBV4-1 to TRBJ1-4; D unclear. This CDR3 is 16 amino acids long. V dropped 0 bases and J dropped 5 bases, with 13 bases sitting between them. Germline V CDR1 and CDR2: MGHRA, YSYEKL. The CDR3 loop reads CASSQDPGRFNEKLFF. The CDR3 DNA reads TGCGCCAGCAGCCAAGACCCGGGTCGGTTCAATGAAAAACTGTTTTTT.

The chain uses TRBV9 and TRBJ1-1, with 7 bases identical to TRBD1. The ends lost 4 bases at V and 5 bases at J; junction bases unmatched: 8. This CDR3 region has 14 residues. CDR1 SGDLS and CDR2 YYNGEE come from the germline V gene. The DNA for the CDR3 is TGTGCCAGCAGCTTCCAGGGGGTTGGGACTGAAGCTTTCTTT. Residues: CASSFQGVGTEAFF. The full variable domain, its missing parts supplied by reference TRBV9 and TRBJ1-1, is DSGVTQTPKHLITATGQRVTLRCSPRSGDLSVYWYQQSLDQGLQFLIQYYNGEERAKGNILERFSAQQFPDLHSELNLSSLELGDSALYFCASSFQGVGTEAFFGQGTRLTVV.

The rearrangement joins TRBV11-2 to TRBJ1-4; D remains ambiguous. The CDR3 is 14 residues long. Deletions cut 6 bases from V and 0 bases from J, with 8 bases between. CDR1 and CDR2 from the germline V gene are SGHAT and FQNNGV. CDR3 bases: TGTGCCAGCAGGAAGGGAGCAACTAATGAAAAACTGTTTTTT. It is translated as CASRKGATNEKLFF.

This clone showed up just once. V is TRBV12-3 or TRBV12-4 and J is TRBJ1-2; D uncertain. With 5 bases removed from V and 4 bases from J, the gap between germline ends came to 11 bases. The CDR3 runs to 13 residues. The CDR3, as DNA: TGTGCCAGCAGTCCCCGGCGGGTCTATGGCTACACCTTC. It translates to CASSPRRVYGYTF.

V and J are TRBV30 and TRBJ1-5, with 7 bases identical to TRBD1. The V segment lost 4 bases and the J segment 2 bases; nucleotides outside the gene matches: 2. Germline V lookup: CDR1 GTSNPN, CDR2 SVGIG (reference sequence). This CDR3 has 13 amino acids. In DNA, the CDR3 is TGTGCCTGGACCACAGGGGGCAATCAGCCCCAGCATTTT. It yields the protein CAWTTGGNQPQHF.

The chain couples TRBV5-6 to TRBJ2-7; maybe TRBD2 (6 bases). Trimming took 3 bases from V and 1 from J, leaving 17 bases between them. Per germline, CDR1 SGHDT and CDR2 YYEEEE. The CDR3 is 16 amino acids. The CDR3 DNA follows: TGTGCCAGCAGCTGGGGAGGCGGCTACTCATCCTACGAGCAGTACTTC. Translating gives CASSWGGGYSSYEQYF.

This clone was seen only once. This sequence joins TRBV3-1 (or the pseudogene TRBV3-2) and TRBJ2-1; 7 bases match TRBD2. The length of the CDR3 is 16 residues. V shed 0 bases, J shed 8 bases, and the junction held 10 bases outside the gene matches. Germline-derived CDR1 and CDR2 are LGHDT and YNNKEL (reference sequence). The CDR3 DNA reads TGTGCCAGCAGCCAAGAGAGACTAGCATCGGTGGATGAGCAGTTCTTC. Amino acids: CASSQERLASVDEQFF.

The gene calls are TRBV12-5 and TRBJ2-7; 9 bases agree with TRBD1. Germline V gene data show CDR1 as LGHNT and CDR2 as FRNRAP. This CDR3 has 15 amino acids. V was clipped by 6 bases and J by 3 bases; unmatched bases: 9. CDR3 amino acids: CASGSTGTGYYEQYF. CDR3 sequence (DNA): TGTGCTAGTGGGTCCACCGGGACAGGGTACTACGAGCAGTACTTC.

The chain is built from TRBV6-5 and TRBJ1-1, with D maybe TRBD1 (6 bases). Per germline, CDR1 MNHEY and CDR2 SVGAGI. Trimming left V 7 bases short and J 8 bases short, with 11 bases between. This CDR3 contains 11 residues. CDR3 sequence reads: CASIAGAEAFF. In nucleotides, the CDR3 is TGTGCCAGCATCGCGGGGGCGGAAGCTTTCTTT.

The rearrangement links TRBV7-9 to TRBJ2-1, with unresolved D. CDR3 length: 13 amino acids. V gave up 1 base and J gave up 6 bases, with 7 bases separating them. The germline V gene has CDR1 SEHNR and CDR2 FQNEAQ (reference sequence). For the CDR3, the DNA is TGTGCCAGCAGCTTAGACGCCGGCAATGAGCAGTTCTTC. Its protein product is CASSLDAGNEQFF.

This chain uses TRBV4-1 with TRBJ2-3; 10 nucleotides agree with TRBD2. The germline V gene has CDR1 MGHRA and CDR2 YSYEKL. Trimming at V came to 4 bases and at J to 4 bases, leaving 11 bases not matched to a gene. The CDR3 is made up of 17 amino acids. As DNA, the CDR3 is TGCGCCAGCAGCCCCCCCGGGACTAGCGAAAGGGCAGATACGCAGTATTTT. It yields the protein CASSPPGTSERADTQYF.